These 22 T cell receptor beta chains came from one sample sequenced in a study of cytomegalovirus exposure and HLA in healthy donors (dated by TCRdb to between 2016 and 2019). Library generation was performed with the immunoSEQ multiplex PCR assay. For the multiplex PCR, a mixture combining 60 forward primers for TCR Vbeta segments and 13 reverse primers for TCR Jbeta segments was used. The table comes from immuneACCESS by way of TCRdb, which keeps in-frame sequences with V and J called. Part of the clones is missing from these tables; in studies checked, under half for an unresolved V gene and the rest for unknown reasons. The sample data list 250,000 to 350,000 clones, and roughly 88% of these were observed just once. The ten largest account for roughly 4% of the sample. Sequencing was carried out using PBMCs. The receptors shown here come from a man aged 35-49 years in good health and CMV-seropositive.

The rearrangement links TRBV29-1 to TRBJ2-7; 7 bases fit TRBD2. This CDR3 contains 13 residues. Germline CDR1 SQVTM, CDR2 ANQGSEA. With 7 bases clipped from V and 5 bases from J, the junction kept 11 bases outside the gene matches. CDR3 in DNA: TGCAGCGCAATAGGGAGGGAGAGGAACGAGCAGTACTTC. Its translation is CSAIGRERNEQYF.

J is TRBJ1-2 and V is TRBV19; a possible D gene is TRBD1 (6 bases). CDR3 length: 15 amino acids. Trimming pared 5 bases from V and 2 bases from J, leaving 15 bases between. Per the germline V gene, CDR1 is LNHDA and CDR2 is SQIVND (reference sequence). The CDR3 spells CASSPWTVSNYGYTF. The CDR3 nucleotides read TGTGCCAGTAGTCCCTGGACAGTGTCCAACTATGGCTACACCTTC.

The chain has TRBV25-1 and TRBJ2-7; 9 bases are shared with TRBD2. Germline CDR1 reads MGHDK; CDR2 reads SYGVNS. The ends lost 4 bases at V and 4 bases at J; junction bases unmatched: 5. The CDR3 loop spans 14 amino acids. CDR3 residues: CASSARLAEYEQYF. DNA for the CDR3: TGTGCCAGCAGTGCACGACTAGCGGAATACGAGCAGTACTTC.

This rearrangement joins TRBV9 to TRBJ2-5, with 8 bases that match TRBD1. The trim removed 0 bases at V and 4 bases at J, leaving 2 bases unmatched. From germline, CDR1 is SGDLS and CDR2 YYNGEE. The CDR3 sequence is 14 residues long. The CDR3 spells CASSVATGGETQYF. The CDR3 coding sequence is TGTGCCAGCAGCGTAGCCACAGGGGGAGAGACCCAGTACTTC.

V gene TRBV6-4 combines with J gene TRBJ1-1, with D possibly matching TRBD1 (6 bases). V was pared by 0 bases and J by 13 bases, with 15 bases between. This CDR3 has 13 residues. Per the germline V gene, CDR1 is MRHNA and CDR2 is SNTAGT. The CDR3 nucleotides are TGTGCCAGCAGTGACTCCGGGGGGCGCGGTTTTTTCTTT. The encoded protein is CASSDSGGRGFFF.

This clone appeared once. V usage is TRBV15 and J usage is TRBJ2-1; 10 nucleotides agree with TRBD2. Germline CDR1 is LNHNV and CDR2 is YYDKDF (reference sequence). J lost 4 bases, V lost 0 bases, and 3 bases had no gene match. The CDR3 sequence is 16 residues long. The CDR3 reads CATSRDPSGSYNEQFF. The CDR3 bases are TGTGCCACCAGCAGAGACCCTAGCGGGAGTTACAATGAGCAGTTCTTC.

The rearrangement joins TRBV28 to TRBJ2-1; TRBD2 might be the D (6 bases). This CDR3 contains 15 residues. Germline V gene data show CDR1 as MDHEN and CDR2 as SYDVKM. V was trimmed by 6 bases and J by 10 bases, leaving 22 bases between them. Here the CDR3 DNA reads TGTGCCAGCAGCTCTCGGACTACCCCGGGCAGGGAGCAGTTCTTC. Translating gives CASSSRTTPGREQFF. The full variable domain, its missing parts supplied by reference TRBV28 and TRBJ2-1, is DVKVTQSSRYLVKRTGEKVFLECVQDMDHENMFWYRQDPGLGLRLIYFSYDVKMKEKGDIPEGYSVSREKKERFSLILESASTNQTSMYLCASSSRTTPGREQFFGPGTRLTVL.

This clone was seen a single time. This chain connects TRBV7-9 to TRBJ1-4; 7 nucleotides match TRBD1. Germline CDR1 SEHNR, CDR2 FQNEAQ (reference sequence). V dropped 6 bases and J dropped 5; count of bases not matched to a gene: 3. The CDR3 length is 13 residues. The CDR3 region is CASRSTGNEKLFF. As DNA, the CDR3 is TGTGCCAGCAGGTCGACAGGGAATGAAAAACTGTTTTTT. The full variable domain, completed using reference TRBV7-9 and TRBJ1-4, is DTGVSQNPRHKITKRGQNVTFRCDPISEHNRLYWYRQTLGQGPEFLTYFQNEAQLEKSRLLSDRFSAERPKGSFSTLEIQRTEQGDSAMYLCASRSTGNEKLFFGSGTQLSVL.

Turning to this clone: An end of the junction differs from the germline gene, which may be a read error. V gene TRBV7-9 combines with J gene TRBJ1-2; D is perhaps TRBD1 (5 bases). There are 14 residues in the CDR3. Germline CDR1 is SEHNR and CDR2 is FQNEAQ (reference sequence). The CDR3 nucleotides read TGTTCCAGCAGCCCCCCCGGGAGGGGATATGGCTACACCTTC. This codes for CSSSPPGRGYGYTF.

CDR3 DNA sequence: TGTGCCAGCAGCGGCGGACAATTCACTGAAGCTTTCTTT. Residues: CASSGGQFTEAFF. The chain joins TRBV9 to TRBJ1-1; D is perhaps TRBD1 (5 bases). The CDR3 is 13 amino acids. Germline V lookup: CDR1 SGDLS, CDR2 YYNGEE. V shed 3 bases and J shed 4 bases, with 10 bases lying between them. Combining the CDR3 with reference TRBV9 and TRBJ1-1 gives the whole variable domain DSGVTQTPKHLITATGQRVTLRCSPRSGDLSVYWYQQSLDQGLQFLIQYYNGEERAKGNILERFSAQQFPDLHSELNLSSLELGDSALYFCASSGGQFTEAFFGQGTRLTVV.

CDR3 sequence reads: CASSQVRPGVGYNEQFF. The DNA of the CDR3 is TGTGCCAGCAGCCAAGTAAGGCCGGGAGTGGGCTACAATGAGCAGTTCTTC. The V and J genes are TRBV14 and TRBJ2-1, with a weak D call TRBD2 (6 bases). The CDR3 has 17 amino acids. CDR1 is SGHDN, CDR2 FVKESK, per germline. Trimming removed 1 base from V and 3 bases from J, with 16 bases in between.

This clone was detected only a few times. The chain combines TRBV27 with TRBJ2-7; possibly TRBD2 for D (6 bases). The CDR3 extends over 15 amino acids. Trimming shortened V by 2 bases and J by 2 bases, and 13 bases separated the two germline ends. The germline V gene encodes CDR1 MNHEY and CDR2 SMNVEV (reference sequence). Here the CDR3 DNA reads TGTGCCAGCAGTTTAGCGAAGCGGGCCACCTACGAGCAGTACTTC. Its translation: CASSLAKRATYEQYF.

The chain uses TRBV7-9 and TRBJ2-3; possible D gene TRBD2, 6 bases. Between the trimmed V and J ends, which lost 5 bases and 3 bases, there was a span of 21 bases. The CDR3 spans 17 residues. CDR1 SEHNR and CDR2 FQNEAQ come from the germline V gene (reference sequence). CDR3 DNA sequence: TGTGCCAGCAGCCGCGACTTAGCGGTGGGGTTTACAGATACGCAGTATTTT. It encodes CASSRDLAVGFTDTQYF.

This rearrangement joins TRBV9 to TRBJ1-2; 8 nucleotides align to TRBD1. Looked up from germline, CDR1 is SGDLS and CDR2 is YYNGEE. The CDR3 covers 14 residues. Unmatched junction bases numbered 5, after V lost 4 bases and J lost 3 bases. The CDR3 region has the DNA TGTGCCAGCAGCTTAACAGGGGGAGACTATGGCTACACCTTC. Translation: CASSLTGGDYGYTF. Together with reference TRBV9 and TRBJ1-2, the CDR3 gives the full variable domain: DSGVTQTPKHLITATGQRVTLRCSPRSGDLSVYWYQQSLDQGLQFLIQYYNGEERAKGNILERFSAQQFPDLHSELNLSSLELGDSALYFCASSLTGGDYGYTFGSGTRLTVV.

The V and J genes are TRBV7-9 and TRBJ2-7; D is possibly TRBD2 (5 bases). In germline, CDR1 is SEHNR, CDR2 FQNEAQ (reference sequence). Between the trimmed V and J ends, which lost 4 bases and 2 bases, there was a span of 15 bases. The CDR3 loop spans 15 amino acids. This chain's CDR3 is CASSSPSEGPYEQYF. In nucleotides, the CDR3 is TGTGCCAGCAGCTCCCCCAGTGAGGGCCCCTACGAGCAGTACTTC.

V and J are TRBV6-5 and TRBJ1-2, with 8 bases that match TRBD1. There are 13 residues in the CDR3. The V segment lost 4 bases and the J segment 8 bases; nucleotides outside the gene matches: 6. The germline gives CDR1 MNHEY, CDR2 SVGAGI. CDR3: CASSSRTGLGYTF. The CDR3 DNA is TGTGCCAGCAGTTCGCGGACAGGGCTAGGCTACACCTTC.

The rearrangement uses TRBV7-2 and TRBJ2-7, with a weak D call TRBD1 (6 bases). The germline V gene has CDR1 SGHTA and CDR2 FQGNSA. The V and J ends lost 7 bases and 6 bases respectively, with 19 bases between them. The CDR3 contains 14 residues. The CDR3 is CASTTGSARGEQYF. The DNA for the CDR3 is TGTGCCAGCACCACAGGGTCCGCCCGTGGCGAGCAGTACTTC.

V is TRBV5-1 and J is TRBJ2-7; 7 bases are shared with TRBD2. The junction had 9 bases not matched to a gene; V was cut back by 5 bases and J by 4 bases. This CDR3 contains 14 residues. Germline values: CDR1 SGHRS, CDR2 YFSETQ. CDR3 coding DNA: TGCGCCAGCAGGCTAACGGGGGGTAGGTACGAGCAGTACTTC. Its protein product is CASRLTGGRYEQYF. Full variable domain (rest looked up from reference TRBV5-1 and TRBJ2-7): KAGVTQTPRYLIKTRGQQVTLSCSPISGHRSVSWYQQTPGQGLQFLFEYFSETQRNKGNFPGRFSGRQFSNSRSEMNVSTLELGDSALYLCASRLTGGRYEQYFGPGTRLTVT.

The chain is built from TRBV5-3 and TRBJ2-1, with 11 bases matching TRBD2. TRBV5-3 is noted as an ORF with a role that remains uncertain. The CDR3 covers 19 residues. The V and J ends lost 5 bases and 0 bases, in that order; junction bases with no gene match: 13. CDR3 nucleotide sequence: TGTGCCAGAAGGCATCCGGGGCTAGCGGGAGGACCCTCCTACAATGAGCAGTTCTTC. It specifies CARRHPGLAGGPSYNEQFF.

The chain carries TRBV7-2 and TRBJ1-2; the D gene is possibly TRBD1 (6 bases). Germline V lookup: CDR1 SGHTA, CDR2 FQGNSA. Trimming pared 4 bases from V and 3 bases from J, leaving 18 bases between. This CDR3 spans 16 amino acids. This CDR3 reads CASSSPAGGGHYGYTF. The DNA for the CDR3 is TGTGCCAGCAGCTCACCGGCGGGGGGGGGCCACTATGGCTACACCTTC. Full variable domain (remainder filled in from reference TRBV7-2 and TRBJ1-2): GAGVSQSPSNKVTEKGKDVELRCDPISGHTALYWYRQSLGQGLEFLIYFQGNSAPDKSGLPSDRFSAERTGGSVSTLTIQRTQQEDSAVYLCASSSPAGGGHYGYTFGSGTRLTVV.

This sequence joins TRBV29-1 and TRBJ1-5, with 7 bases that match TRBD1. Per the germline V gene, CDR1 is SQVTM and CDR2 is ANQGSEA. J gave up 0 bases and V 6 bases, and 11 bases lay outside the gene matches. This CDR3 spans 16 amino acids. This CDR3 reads CSVRLQGGNSNQPQHF. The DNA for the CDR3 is TGCAGCGTGCGACTCCAGGGGGGAAATAGCAATCAGCCCCAGCATTTT.

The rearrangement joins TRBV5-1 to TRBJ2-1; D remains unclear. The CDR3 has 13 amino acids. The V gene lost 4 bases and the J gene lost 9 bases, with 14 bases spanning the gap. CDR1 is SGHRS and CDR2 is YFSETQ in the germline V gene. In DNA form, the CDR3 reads TGCGCCAGCAGCCCCTCCCATAGTGGTGAGCAGTTCTTC. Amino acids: CASSPSHSGEQFF.